This T cell receptor beta chain is drawn from a study of T cell responses to AZD1222 COVID-19 vaccine. CDR1 is MRHNA and CDR2 is SNTAGT in the germline V gene. The ends were cut back, 0 bases at V and 1 base at J, with 9 bases in the middle. The CDR3 runs 15 residues. Findings of the study overall: Mapped onto spike, vaccine-associated CD4 TCRs spanned it and were dominant at 160-218 and 743-854. It was only after the peak T cell response that any repertoires were sampled. Baseline testing showed seropositivity in only a handful of AZD1222 recipients. A mostly white British donor set with more females was recruited, and clonal diversity was possibly underestimated.

Comment on this clone: Its target is unknown.

The repertoire was sequenced with immunoSEQ multiplex PCR; TCRdb's copy has only in-frame clones and lacks some. The sample comprises under 150,000 clones, around 88% of which are singletons, and almost 6.5% rests with the top ten. Sequenced here: peripheral blood, sampled 28 days after the second AZD1222 dose. The V and J genes are TRBV6-4 and TRBJ1-1, with D uncertain. The receptor comes from an adult who received the AZD1222 COVID-19 vaccine. The CDR3 region is CASSDSRGGNTEAFF. CDR3 in DNA: TGTGCCAGCAGTGACTCCCGGGGAGGGAACACTGAAGCTTTCTTT.